This T cell receptor (beta chain) was captured in a study of regulatory T cells in long-lasting Graves disease. The sample's time point: newly diagnosed GD, antithyroid drugs for less than 3 months. The TCR library was prepared using RNA isolated from PBMCs. In its sample, this clonotype was seen many times. The CDR3 extends over 12 amino acids. From germline, CDR1 is DFQATT and CDR2 SNEGSKA (reference sequence). The V gene end was trimmed by 6 bases and the J gene end by 5 bases; junction bases not matched to a gene: 6. Arm-PCR with iRepertoire HTBI primers amplified the CDR3 regions for these TCR beta libraries. TCRdb itself ran the multiplex PCR reads through MiXCR, one entry per CDR3 protein. The table has approximately 490,000 distinct CDR3 sequences, roughly 15% seen once; the top ten hold less than 15%. This same sample was also taken into another study, of T cells in Graves' hyperthyroidism and ophthalmopathy. Turning to that study: Not enrolled were patients with uncontrolled infection, other autoimmune disease, pregnancy or lactation.

J is TRBJ2-5 and V is TRBV20-1; 7 nucleotides agree with TRBD1. This clonotype was sampled from a man in his forties with Graves disease. Material: peripheral blood mononuclear cells (PBMCs), obtained at new diagnosis, from a patient treated with antithyroid drugs. This CDR3 reads CSAIGGGETQYF. The CDR3 DNA follows: TGCAGTGCCATAGGGGGCGGGGAGACCCAGTACTTC.